The text below deals with one T cell receptor beta chain. No antigen is known for it. These data are taken from a study of cytomegalovirus exposure and HLA in healthy donors. Primers included in the PCR were 60 Vbeta and 13 Jbeta primers. Profiled with immunoSEQ multiplex PCR; TCRdb holds only in-frame clones, not every one. The sample shows about 180,000 clones, 79% of them seen only once. Notes on the study in general: Later work showed greater clonal expansion in HLA-associated TCR beta chains than in equally common others.

With 10 bases removed from V and 0 bases from J, the gap between germline ends came to 16 bases. CDR1 and CDR2 from the germline V gene are MDHEN and SYDVKM. The CDR3 is 15 residues long. The specimen was PBMCs. The V gene is TRBV28, the J gene TRBJ1-5, with D possibly being TRBD1 (5 bases). This receptor was identified in a woman in her thirties or forties in good health and CMV-seronegative. The CDR3 here is CATHPWGGSNQPQHF. The CDR3 nucleotides are TGTGCCACCCACCCTTGGGGGGGTAGCAATCAGCCCCAGCATTTT.